The rows below give T cell receptor beta chains drawn from one sample of a study of radiation and T cells in renal cell carcinoma. Repertoires were generated with immunoSEQ multiplex PCR, while TCRdb's copy carries only in-frame clones and drops some. The repertoire holds around 64,000 clones, with over 70% as singletons. The sequenced sample was blood, obtained from a patient whose treatment included radiotherapy and nephrectomy. All receptors come from a man in his 60s with renal cell carcinoma. CDR3s include the opening cysteine and the closing phenylalanine or tryptophan. D genes are given only for firm matches. Expanded clones are given a class, and other clones once, few, many or no size at all.

cdr3_aa cdr3_nt clone_size j_call v_call cdr3_length d_call
CASMAGASMGAEAFF TGTGCCAGCATGGCGGGGGCGTCGATGGGGGCTGAAGCTTTCTTT NA TRBJ1-1 TRBV6-6 15 NA
CASSGNPGLADEYTQYF TGTGCCAGCAGCGGTAATCCGGGACTAGCGGATGAGTATACGCAGTATTTT NA TRBJ2-3 TRBV14 17 TRBD2
CASSNQKRVGELFF TGTGCCAGCAGCAACCAAAAGCGGGTCGGGGAGCTGTTTTTT once TRBJ2-2 TRBV7-9 14 NA
CASSLGVYSGNTIYF TGTGCCAGCAGCTTAGGGGTTTACTCTGGAAACACCATATATTTT NA TRBJ1-3 TRBV7-9 15 NA
CASSLGAAYMNTEAFF TGTGCCAGCAGCTTAGGGGCTGCATATATGAACACTGAAGCTTTCTTT medium-sized TRBJ1-1 TRBV11-1 16 NA
CASSYSGASYEQYF TGTGCCAGCAGTTACAGCGGGGCCTCCTACGAGCAGTACTTC few TRBJ2-7 TRBV7-2 14 TRBD2
CASGQVSKETQYF TGTGCCAGCGGACAGGTATCAAAAGAGACCCAGTACTTC NA TRBJ2-5 TRBV11-2 13 TRBD1
CASSQSLGLPQYF TGCGCCAGCAGTCAATCGTTGGGACTACCTCAGTATTTT NA TRBJ2-3 TRBV10-1 13 TRBD2
CASSQEEDRGSLSYEQYF TGCGCCAGCAGCCAAGAGGAGGACAGAGGCTCCTTATCCTACGAGCAGTACTTC once TRBJ2-7 TRBV4-3 18 NA
CASSYDRVGYGYTF TGTGCCAGCAGTTACGACAGGGTCGGATATGGCTACACCTTC few TRBJ1-2 TRBV6-5 14 TRBD1
CASSLGVAGGRTDTQYF TGTGCCAGCAGCTTAGGGGTAGCGGGGGGCCGCACAGATACGCAGTATTTT NA TRBJ2-3 TRBV7-2 17 TRBD2
CSDRTGTDTQYF TGCAGCGACCGGACAGGGACAGATACGCAGTATTTT NA TRBJ2-3 TRBV29-1 12 TRBD1
CSACLTVGNTEAFF TGCAGCGCCTGTCTAACAGTGGGGAACACTGAAGCTTTCTTT NA TRBJ1-1 TRBV29-1 14 NA
CASSGLAGVGYNEQFF TGCGCCAGCAGCGGACTAGCGGGGGTCGGCTACAATGAGCAGTTCTTC NA TRBJ2-1 TRBV10-1 16 TRBD2
CASSARGGYEQYF TGTGCCAGCAGCGCTCGAGGGGGATACGAGCAGTACTTC NA TRBJ2-7 TRBV7-2 13 NA
CASSWGAVDNEQFF TGCGCCAGCAGCTGGGGGGCGGTAGACAATGAGCAGTTCTTC once TRBJ2-1 TRBV5-1 14 NA